One sample yielded the 9 T cell receptor beta chains listed below, sequenced in a study of vaccination and CD4 T cells after COVID-19. Sequenced with the Oncomine TCR Beta short-read assay was DNA taken from cultured CD4+ T cells. TCRdb itself ran the PCR reads through MiXCR, one entry per CDR3 protein. The sample lists some 12,000 distinct CDR3 sequences, roughly half occurring once. Antigens for these TCRs are unknown. This sample's treatment: roughly 10-day PBMC culture with coronavirus spike peptide pools or control peptides (ViraFEST assay). Specimen: cultured CD4+ T cells from blood, collected after SARS-CoV-2 vaccination. The origin of the receptors is a human donor with COVID-19.

DNA of the CDR3: TGTGCCAGCAGTTTAGTCGCGGGGGGGTGGGATACGCAGTATTTT. This encodes CASSLVAGGWDTQYF. The V gene is TRBV12-3 or TRBV12-4, the J gene TRBJ2-3, with 9 bases identical to TRBD2. The trim removed 1 base at V and 6 bases at J, leaving 5 bases unmatched. This CDR3 contains 15 residues.

This clonotype came up once. The V call is TRBV20-1, the J call TRBJ1-1; no definite D call. The CDR3 totals 11 residues. The V and J ends lost 4 bases and 8 bases respectively, with 11 bases between them. CDR1 DFQATT and CDR2 SNEGSKA come from the germline V gene (reference sequence). The DNA of the CDR3 is TGCAGTGCTATTCCGCGGCTGGAAGCTTTCTTT. Translating gives CSAIPRLEAFF.

The rearrangement uses TRBV6-1 and TRBJ1-1; 11 positions match TRBD1. With 4 bases clipped from V and 6 bases from J, the junction kept 7 bases outside the gene matches. CDR3 length equals 15 residues. The germline CDR1 and CDR2 sequences are MNHNS and SASEGT. CDR3 sequence (DNA): TGTGCCAGCAGTGGGACAGGGGGCGGATGGGCTGAAGCTTTCTTT. Translated, it gives CASSGTGGGWAEAFF.

CDR3 nucleotide sequence: TGTGCCAGCAGGATACAGGGGAGGAATCAGCCCCAGCATTTT. Translating gives CASRIQGRNQPQHF. The chain uses TRBV2 and TRBJ1-5; the match to TRBD1 covers 7 bases. Trimming removed 6 bases from V and 4 bases from J; junction bases left unmatched: 6. Looked up from germline, CDR1 is SNHLY and CDR2 is FYNNEI. This CDR3 is 14 amino acids long.

V usage is TRBV19 and J usage is TRBJ1-2, with no clear D. V lost 7 bases, J lost 4 bases, and 16 bases lay in between. The germline gives CDR1 LNHDA, CDR2 SQIVND (reference sequence). The CDR3 consists of 14 residues. Here the CDR3 DNA reads TGTGCCAGTACCTCGGCGGGAGTCACCTATGGCTACACCTTC. This codes for CASTSAGVTYGYTF.

The V gene is TRBV24-1, the J gene TRBJ2-5; D is uncertain. The V end was cut by 1 base, the J end by 5 bases, with 7 bases between. The length of the CDR3 is 13 residues. CDR1 KGHDR and CDR2 SFDVKD come from the germline V gene. CDR3 in amino acids: CATSDLRLETQYF. For the CDR3, the DNA is TGTGCCACCAGTGATTTACGGCTGGAGACCCAGTACTTC.

The J gene is TRBJ2-5, the V gene TRBV7-2; TRBD1 or TRBD2 may be the D gene (6 bases each). This CDR3 region has 17 residues. V lost 1 base and J 3 bases, leaving 18 bases between the germline ends. Looked up from germline, CDR1 is SGHTA and CDR2 is FQGNSA. CDR3 DNA sequence: TGTGCCAGCAGCTTAGTGCAGTTGGAGGGACATGAAGAGACCCAGTACTTC. Translated: CASSLVQLEGHEETQYF.

V and J are TRBV29-1 and TRBJ2-6; D might be TRBD2 (6 bases). The germline CDR1 and CDR2 sequences are SQVTM and ANQGSEA. The ends were cut back, 1 base at V and 3 bases at J, with 13 bases in the middle. The CDR3 sequence is 16 residues long. The CDR3 loop reads CSVEGIGGRGANVLTF. CDR3 DNA sequence: TGCAGCGTTGAAGGGATCGGGGGTCGTGGGGCCAACGTCCTGACTTTC.

This clonotype was seen only a few times. The chain uses TRBV24-1 and TRBJ2-3, with D possibly being TRBD1 (6 bases). Germline loops: CDR1 KGHDR, CDR2 SFDVKD. This CDR3 comprises 14 residues. V lost 4 bases and J lost 5, with 12 bases in between. The CDR3 region is CATSESGAGDTQYF. The CDR3 nucleotides are TGTGCCACCAGTGAGTCAGGGGCGGGAGATACGCAGTATTTT.